This is a list of T cell receptor beta chains from one sample in a study of metastatic and nonmetastatic thyroid tumors. TCRdb reprocessed the PCR reads via MiXCR. The repertoire holds more than 8,000 clones, with over 35% as singletons. What was sequenced was tumor tissue. All receptors derive from a male donor with papillary thyroid cancer or a benign thyroid nodule (not recorded which). Some clones in this sample may be carry-over from other donors' samples. Both conserved end residues are part of each CDR3. A D gene is named only where the DNA matches it firmly. Clone sizes are given selectively: once, few, many, or a class where the clone is expanded.

d_call	v_call	j_call	clone_size	cdr3_aa	cdr3_nt
NA	TRBV5-6	TRBJ1-2	NA	CASSRGGNGYTF	TGTGCCAGCAGCCGAGGGGGGAATGGCTACACCTTC
NA	TRBV4-1	TRBJ2-7	once	CASSQDLRGFYEQYF	TGCGCCAGCAGCCAAGATCTTCGGGGTTTCTACGAGCAGTACTTC
NA	TRBV11-3	TRBJ2-5	NA	CASSLSGSRERFF	TGTGCCAGCAGCTTGAGTGGAAGTAGGGAGCGGTTCTTC
TRBD1	TRBV6-1	TRBJ1-2	NA	CAISEAGTGYRDTF	TGTGCCATAAGTGAAGCCGGGACAGGCTATCGCGACACCTTC
TRBD1	TRBV4-3	TRBJ2-1	medium-sized	CASRRQGSSYNEQFF	TGCGCCAGCAGACGACAGGGGTCCTCCTACAATGAGCAGTTCTTC
TRBD2	TRBV6-6	TRBJ2-2	few	CASSYFTSGANTGELFF	TGTGCCAGCAGTTACTTCACTAGCGGAGCCAACACCGGGGAGCTGTTTTTT
TRBD1	TRBV6-1	TRBJ1-1	few	CASSIWTGATEAFF	TGTGCCAGCAGTATCTGGACAGGCGCCACTGAAGCTTTCTTT
TRBD2	TRBV11-2	TRBJ2-1	NA	CASSSSGSISYNEQFF	TGTGCCAGCAGCTCTAGCGGGAGCATATCCTACAATGAGCAGTTCTTC
NA	TRBV5-1	TRBJ1-1	NA	CASTLSGGRNTEAFF	TGCGCCAGCACCCTTAGCGGGGGGCGGAACACTGAAGCTTTCTTT
NA	TRBV11-2	TRBJ2-2	NA	CASSSMHGELFF	TGTGCCAGCAGCTCTATGCACGGGGAGCTGTTTTTT
NA	TRBV18	TRBJ2-1	NA	CASSPSGNEQFF	TGTGCCAGCTCACCCTCTGGCAATGAGCAGTTCTTC
TRBD2	TRBV6-1	TRBJ2-3	NA	CSSSGTSGGADTQYF	TGTTCCAGCAGTGGGACTAGCGGGGGGGCAGATACGCAGTATTTT
NA	TRBV5-1	TRBJ2-2	NA	CASSLGSMTGELFF	TGCGCCAGCAGCTTGGGGTCGATGACCGGGGAGCTGTTTTTT
NA	TRBV9	TRBJ1-1	NA	CASSVEGHRVLF	TGTGCCAGCAGCGTAGAAGGTCATCGGGTGCTCTTT
NA	TRBV5-1	TRBJ2-7	NA	CASSPAGGQGTYEQYF	TGCGCCAGCAGCCCAGCGGGGGGACAGGGTACCTACGAGCAGTACTTC
NA	TRBV28	TRBJ2-1	NA	CASSSIRVTPYNEQFF	TGTGCCAGCAGTTCTATACGGGTTACCCCCTACAATGAGCAGTTCTTC
NA	TRBV7-9	TRBJ1-2	NA	CASSTSGANYGYTF	TGTGCCAGCAGTACAAGCGGGGCTAACTATGGCTACACCTTC
NA	TRBV24-1	TRBJ1-1	NA	CATSDIEYTEAFF	TGTGCCACCAGTGATATAGAATACACTGAAGCTTTCTTT
NA	TRBV3-1	TRBJ1-1	medium-sized	CASSQDLWTGNTEAFF	TGTGCCAGCAGCCAAGATCTTTGGACGGGGAACACTGAAGCTTTCTTT
NA	TRBV19	TRBJ2-3	few	CASSLYRTDTQYF	TGTGCCAGTAGTTTATACAGGACAGATACGCAGTATTTT
NA	TRBV13	TRBJ2-1	NA	CASNKYTVNEQFF	TGTGCCAGCAACAAATATACCGTCAATGAGCAGTTCTTC
TRBD1	TRBV20-1	TRBJ1-4	once	CSAVGQVNEKLFF	TGCAGTGCTGTGGGACAGGTTAATGAAAAACTGTTTTTT
NA	TRBV7-9	TRBJ1-6	NA	CASSLGTRDSPLHF	TGTGCCAGCAGCTTAGGGACTCGGGATTCACCCCTCCACTTT
NA	TRBV2	TRBJ1-6	few	CASSEDIRDSPLHF	TGTGCCAGCAGTGAAGATATCAGGGATTCACCCCTCCACTTT
NA	TRBV30	TRBJ1-1	NA	CAWSRLGFAFF	TGTGCCTGGAGTCGACTGGGCTTTGCTTTCTTT
TRBD1	TRBV5-1	TRBJ1-2	NA	CASSWGQGSNRYTF	TGCGCCAGCAGCTGGGGACAGGGCTCAAATCGCTACACCTTC
NA	TRBV5-6	TRBJ2-3	NA	CASSLADTQYF	TGTGCCAGCAGCTTAGCAGATACGCAGTATTTT
NA	TRBV30	TRBJ2-1	NA	CAWSVPGVEQFF	TGTGCCTGGAGTGTACCGGGGGTCGAGCAGTTCTTC
NA	TRBV5-1	TRBJ1-1	once	CASSLAGRPNTEAFF	TGCGCCAGCAGCTTGGCCGGGAGACCTAACACTGAAGCTTTCTTT
TRBD1	TRBV24-1	TRBJ1-1	few	CATSEGANTEAFF	TGTGCCACCAGCGAGGGGGCGAACACTGAAGCTTTCTTT
NA	TRBV18	TRBJ1-6	NA	CASSPTHDRQDLTLHF	TGTGCCAGCTCACCAACTCATGACAGACAGGACCTCACCCTCCACTTT
TRBD2	TRBV7-3	TRBJ2-7	NA	CASSQGTSGSYEQYF	TGTGCCAGCAGCCAAGGGACTAGCGGGAGTTACGAGCAGTACTTC
NA	TRBV29-1	TRBJ2-1	medium-sized	CSVDGVTGSSYNEQFF	TGCAGCGTTGATGGTGTAACAGGGAGCTCCTACAATGAGCAGTTCTTC
NA	TRBV20-1	TRBJ1-1	NA	CSARDFGGGDTEAFF	TGCAGTGCTAGAGATTTTGGAGGGGGTGACACTGAAGCTTTCTTT
NA	TRBV7-2	TRBJ2-1	medium-sized	CASSSRTHTGKEQFF	TGTGCCAGCAGCTCGCGGACTCATACAGGGAAGGAGCAGTTCTTC
TRBD1	TRBV20-1	TRBJ1-5	once	CSAGKPGGGHQPQHF	TGCAGTGCTGGGAAGCCAGGGGGCGGTCATCAGCCCCAGCATTTT
NA	TRBV6-1	TRBJ1-1	NA	CACFVGTGGTEAFF	TGTGCCTGCTTTGTGGGGACGGGAGGGACTGAAGCTTTCTTT
TRBD2	TRBV6-6	TRBJ2-7	NA	CASSYGGRAYEQYF	TGTGCCAGCAGTTACGGGGGGAGGGCCTACGAGCAGTACTTC
NA	TRBV19	TRBJ1-4	medium-sized	CASSYETTNEKLFF	TGTGCCAGTAGTTACGAGACAACTAATGAAAAACTGTTTTTT
NA	TRBV9	TRBJ1-3	NA	CASSVEGDGVNTIYF	TGTGCCAGCAGCGTAGAGGGAGATGGGGTAAACACCATATATTTT
TRBD2	TRBV4-1	TRBJ2-7	NA	CASSPSGSSYEQYF	TGCGCCAGCAGCCCTAGCGGGTCTTCCTACGAGCAGTACTTC
TRBD1	TRBV6-1	TRBJ1-6	NA	CASKDRDRVAGSPLHF	TGTGCCAGCAAAGACCGGGACAGGGTTGCCGGTTCACCCCTCCACTTT
NA	TRBV7-3	TRBJ2-1	NA	CAGSLGQGVYNDQFF	TGTGCCGGCAGCTTAGGGCAGGGTGTCTACAATGATCAGTTCTTC
NA	TRBV30	TRBJ2-7	NA	CAWSVGMEQRRWYEQYF	TGTGCCTGGAGTGTAGGGATGGAGCAGAGGAGATGGTACGAGCAGTACTTC
TRBD1	TRBV29-1	TRBJ1-6	few	CSVRTGDHDSPLHF	TGCAGCGTCCGGACAGGGGACCATGATTCACCCCTCCACTTT
NA	TRBV6-1	TRBJ2-7	few	CASSDSNYEQYF	TGTGCCAGCAGCGACAGTAATTACGAGCAGTACTTC
NA	TRBV28	TRBJ1-1	few	CASSLGGTMNTEAFF	TGTGCCAGCAGTTTAGGGGGTACCATGAACACTGAAGCTTTCTTT
NA	TRBV29-1	TRBJ2-2	few	CSVKLQPTGELFF	TGCAGCGTAAAACTACAACCCACCGGGGAGCTGTTTTTT
NA	TRBV5-8	TRBJ2-5	large	CASSPWGSSEQETQYF	TGTGCCAGCAGCCCTTGGGGTAGCTCGGAGCAAGAGACCCAGTACTTC
NA	TRBV9	TRBJ2-2	medium-sized	CASSETTLSNTGELFF	TGTGCCAGCAGCGAAACCACACTCTCGAACACCGGGGAGCTGTTTTTT
NA	TRBV9	TRBJ2-7	large	CASSVALGEQYF	TGTGCCAGCAGCGTAGCACTTGGTGAGCAGTACTTC
TRBD1	TRBV4-3	TRBJ1-2	few	CASSSQPSQGAYTF	TGCGCCAGCAGCTCCCAACCGTCCCAGGGGGCGTACACCTTC
NA	TRBV20-1	TRBJ1-2	NA	CSAKVRIYGYTF	TGCAGTGCTAAGGTCCGGATCTATGGCTACACCTTC
TRBD1	TRBV28	TRBJ2-3	few	CASSLFSGTGGRGTDTQYF	TGTGCCAGCAGTTTGTTTTCCGGGACAGGGGGCCGGGGCACAGATACGCAGTATTTT
NA	TRBV20-1	TRBJ2-7	NA	CSARESGVYEQYF	TGCAGTGCTAGAGAGTCAGGGGTCTACGAGCAGTACTTC
NA	TRBV9	TRBJ2-2	once	CASQGIGYGELFF	TGTGCCAGCCAGGGAATAGGTTACGGGGAGCTGTTTTTT